The rows below give T cell receptor beta chains drawn from one sample of a study of identifying expanded T cells in peripheral blood. The assay was immunoSEQ multiplex PCR, and TCRdb's table has in-frame clones only and misses some. The profile shows tens of thousands of clones, about nine tenths of them singletons. The sequenced sample consisted of blood. Receptor source: a person between 18 and 75 years old in good health. The CDR3 runs from the conserved cysteine through the conserved F or W. Each record gives: clone size, J gene, D gene, V gene, CDR3 DNA, CDR3 protein. The D gene is left open where the match is weak. A row's size may be missing; if present it is once, few, many or a size class.

NA	TRBJ1-3	NA	TRBV19	TGTGCCAGTAGGGACCACACCATATATTTT	CASRDHTIYF
NA	TRBJ1-5	TRBD1	TRBV27	TGTGCCAGCAGGTACAGGGGGCAAAGCAATCAGCCCCAGCATTTT	CASRYRGQSNQPQHF
NA	TRBJ2-2	TRBD2	TRBV30	TGTGCCTGGAGTGCGGGACTAGGGCCCGCCGGGGAGCTGTTTTTT	CAWSAGLGPAGELFF
NA	TRBJ1-1	TRBD1	TRBV28	TGTGCCAGCAGTTTAAATACAGGGGGCGTCGGAACCACCTATCTCAAAGCTTTCTTT	CASSLNTGGVGTTYLKAFF
NA	TRBJ1-5	NA	TRBV5-4	TGTGCCAGCAGCCAAGGGGGGTTGGGTCAGCCCCAGCATTTT	CASSQGGLGQPQHF
NA	TRBJ2-2	NA	TRBV5-4	TGTGCCGGTGGGGGGGCAACGAACACCGGGGAGCTGTTTTTT	CAGGGATNTGELFF
NA	TRBJ2-5	NA	TRBV6-5	TGTGCCAGCAGTTACTCGGCCATACAAGAGACCCAGTACTTC	CASSYSAIQETQYF
NA	TRBJ2-4	NA	TRBV5-1	TGCGCCAGCAGCTTGACGGCGGCCAAAAACATTCAGTACTTC	CASSLTAAKNIQYF
NA	TRBJ1-1	NA	TRBV7-8	TGTGCCTCTACAGACGGAGATTACACTGAAGCTTTCTTT	CASTDGDYTEAFF
NA	TRBJ2-7	NA	TRBV7-2	TGTGCCAGCAGCTTAAGTAGCGGTTCCTACGAGCAGTACTTC	CASSLSSGSYEQYF
NA	TRBJ2-2	NA	TRBV19	TGTGCGGGAAAGGACAGGAACACCGGGGAGCTGTTTTTT	CAGKDRNTGELFF
once	TRBJ1-3	NA	TRBV6-6	TGTGCCAGCAGATCGTCGGGAACTGGAAACACCATATATTTT	CASRSSGTGNTIYF
NA	TRBJ1-1	NA	TRBV4-1	TGCGCCAGCAGCTCAAGCGAAAACACTGAAGCTTTCTTT	CASSSSENTEAFF
NA	TRBJ2-7	NA	TRBV19	TGTGCCAGTAGTATAGACCTCGGCTACGAGCAGTACTTC	CASSIDLGYEQYF
once	TRBJ2-3	TRBD2	TRBV4-3	TGCGCCAGCAGCCGTGTACTAGCGGGAGGTGGAGATACGCAGTATTTT	CASSRVLAGGGDTQYF
once	TRBJ2-5	TRBD1	TRBV5-1	TGCGCCAGCAGCTTGGGACAGGGGGCGTCCCAAGAGACCCAGTACTTC	CASSLGQGASQETQYF
NA	TRBJ2-3	TRBD1	TRBV27	TGTGCCAGTCGACAGGGGGCTTCAGATACGCAGTATTTT	CASRQGASDTQYF
once	TRBJ1-6	NA	TRBV5-5	TGTGCCAGCAGCTTGATCACTGCGTCGGGATCACCCCTCCACTTT	CASSLITASGSPLHF
NA	TRBJ2-5	TRBD1	TRBV6-6	TGTGCCAGCAGAAGACAGGGGAGTGGGACCCAGTACTTC	CASRRQGSGTQYF
NA	TRBJ1-4	NA	TRBV29-1	TGCAGCGTGGCGGTACAGCCTAATGAAAAACTGTTTTTT	CSVAVQPNEKLFF
NA	TRBJ2-7	NA	TRBV5-1	TGCGCCAGCAGCTTGGAAGGTCTTCTTCGCGAGCAGTACTTC	CASSLEGLLREQYF
NA	TRBJ2-5	NA	TRBV7-2	TGTGCCAGCAGCTTCGGTTTTTACCAAGAGACCCAGTACTTC	CASSFGFYQETQYF
NA	TRBJ2-7	TRBD2	TRBV6-5	TGTGCCAGCAGGACTAGCGGCTACGAGCAGTACTTC	CASRTSGYEQYF